The present TCR beta chain was sequenced within a study of vaccination and CD4 T cells after COVID-19. This CDR3 has 15 amino acids. Germline-derived CDR1 and CDR2 are LNHDA and SQIVND (reference sequence). V was cut by 7 bases and J by 2 bases, with 14 bases left in between. Treatment here: roughly 10-day PBMC culture with coronavirus spike peptide pools or control peptides (ViraFEST assay). Cultured CD4+ T cell DNA underwent sequencing with the Oncomine TCR Beta short-read assay. TCRdb reanalysed the PCR reads using MiXCR and keeps one entry per CDR3 protein. Of some 15,000 distinct CDR3 sequences listed, roughly 65% are singletons. To note about this clonotype: Its antigen is not identified.

Sequencing was done on a sample of CD4+ T cells from blood, cultured in vitro. The gene calls are TRBV19 and TRBJ2-2; tentative D call: TRBD1 (5 bases). The sequence was collected from a human donor who had recovered from COVID-19. CDR3: CASNPTVLNTGELFF. The CDR3 coding sequence is TGTGCCAGTAACCCGACAGTCCTCAACACCGGGGAGCTGTTTTTT.